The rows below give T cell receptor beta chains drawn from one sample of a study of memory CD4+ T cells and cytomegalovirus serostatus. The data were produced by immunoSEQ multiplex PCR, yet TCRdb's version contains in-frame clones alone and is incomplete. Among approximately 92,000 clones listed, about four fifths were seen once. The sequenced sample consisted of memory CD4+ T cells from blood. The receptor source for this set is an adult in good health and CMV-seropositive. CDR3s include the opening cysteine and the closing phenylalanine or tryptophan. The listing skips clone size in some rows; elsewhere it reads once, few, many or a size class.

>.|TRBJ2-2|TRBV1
CTSRGAYAGTGELFF
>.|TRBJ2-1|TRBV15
CATSGFLTDQQFF
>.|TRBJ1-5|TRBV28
CASSLPAGPQHF
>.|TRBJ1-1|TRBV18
CASSTGHNTEAFF
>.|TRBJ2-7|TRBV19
CASSIEARVGYEQYF
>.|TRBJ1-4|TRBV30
CAWSRGTGVEKLFF
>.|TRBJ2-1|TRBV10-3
CAISGGLAGDEQFF
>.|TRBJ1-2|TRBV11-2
CASSLLRSSKATF
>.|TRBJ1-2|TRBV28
CASRESGTGVSANYGYTF
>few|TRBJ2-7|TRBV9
CASSVGTRGSYEQYF
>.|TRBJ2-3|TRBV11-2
CASSPTDTQYF
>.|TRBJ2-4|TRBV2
CASRDTTGVSKNIQYF
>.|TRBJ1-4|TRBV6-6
CASSYGVEKLFF
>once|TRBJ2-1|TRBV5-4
CASSLAAGDDEQFF
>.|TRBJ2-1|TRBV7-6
CASSRTPGALSYNEQFF
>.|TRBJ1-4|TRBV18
CASSPDRSGEKLFF
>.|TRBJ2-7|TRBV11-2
CASSLAGRSAADEQYF
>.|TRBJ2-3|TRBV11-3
CASSLYGTLTDTQYF
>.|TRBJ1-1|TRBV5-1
CASRQGFRNTEAFF
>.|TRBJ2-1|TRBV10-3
CAISESTASIVNEQFF